A selection of T cell receptor beta chains follows, all from one sample in a study of blood T cell repertoires in COVID-19. Measured with immunoSEQ multiplex PCR; TCRdb has only the in-frame clones, and not every one. In the table there are around 160,000 clones, over 85% of which are singletons. The specimen sequenced was peripheral blood. These receptors came from a man aged 55 to 70 with active or convalescent COVID-19. Each CDR3 is given with its conserved first and last residue. D genes are given only for firm matches. Part of the rows lack a size; the others show once, few, many or a class for expanded clones.

size	V	J	D	DNA	CDR3
.	TRBV7-8	TRBJ2-3	TRBD2	TGTGCCAGCACGAAGCTAGCGGGAGGAACAGATACGCAGTATTTT	CASTKLAGGTDTQYF
.	TRBV7-9	TRBJ2-2	TRBD2	TGTGCCAGCAGCTTATGGACTAGCAGCACCGGGGAGCTGTTTTTT	CASSLWTSSTGELFF
once	TRBV11-2	TRBJ2-7	.	TGTGCCAGCAGCTTTCCCCCAGGGAAATTTTCCTACGAGCAGTACTTC	CASSFPPGKFSYEQYF
.	TRBV19	TRBJ1-5	TRBD1	TGTGCCAGTAGTACGCAAAATGGACAGGCGTTCAATCAGCCCCAGCATTTT	CASSTQNGQAFNQPQHF
.	TRBV6-6	TRBJ2-6	TRBD1	TGTGCCACCAAGGGGACAGGGTCTGGGGCCAACGTCCTGACTTTC	CATKGTGSGANVLTF
.	TRBV19	TRBJ1-1	TRBD1	TGTGCCAGTATTCCTGGGACAGCGAACACTGAAGCTTTCTTT	CASIPGTANTEAFF
.	TRBV6-5	TRBJ2-3	TRBD1	TGTGCCAGCTCCTCGACAGGGGGCTGGGATACGCAGTATTTT	CASSSTGGWDTQYF
.	TRBV11-3	TRBJ2-5	.	TGTGCCAGCAGCGGGGGGAGAGAGACCCAGTACTTC	CASSGGRETQYF
.	TRBV21-1	TRBJ2-3	.	TGTGCCAGCACACCCCACAGCGGTAGCACAGATACGCAGTATTTT	CASTPHSGSTDTQYF
.	TRBV11-2	TRBJ2-2	.	TGTGCCAGCAGCCCGTACAAGAACACCGGGGAGCTGTTTTTT	CASSPYKNTGELFF
once	TRBV5-1	TRBJ2-7	TRBD1	TGCGCCAGCAGCTTGGATTGGGACAGTACCTACGAGCAGTACTTC	CASSLDWDSTYEQYF
once	TRBV5-1	TRBJ1-4	TRBD1	TGCGCCAGCAGCTTGGCCGGGGACAGAGTTGAAAAACTGTTTTTT	CASSLAGDRVEKLFF
.	TRBV5-1	TRBJ1-4	TRBD1	TGCGCCAGCAGCTTGGGGGACAGCTCTGCAACTAATGAAAAACTGTTTTTT	CASSLGDSSATNEKLFF
.	TRBV6-2/TRBV6-3	TRBJ1-1	.	TGTGCCAGCAGTTTCAATGCTAAGTCAGGGTCAGGTCGCGACCCTGAAGCTTTCTTT	CASSFNAKSGSGRDPEAFF
once	TRBV5-1	TRBJ2-3	TRBD2	TGCGCCAGCAGCCCCCAAGAAGCGGGGGGCACAGATACGCAGTATTTT	CASSPQEAGGTDTQYF
.	TRBV5-1	TRBJ2-5	TRBD2	TGCGCCAGCAGCTTGCTAGCGGGGACCCAAGAGACCCAGTACTTC	CASSLLAGTQETQYF
.	TRBV30	TRBJ2-2	TRBD1	TGTGCCTGGCGCCCAGGGGGGAACACCGGGGAGCTGTTTTTT	CAWRPGGNTGELFF
.	TRBV6-6	TRBJ2-7	.	TGTGCCAGCAGCAACCCTACGGGGTTTGCCTACGAGCAGTACTTC	CASSNPTGFAYEQYF
.	TRBV7-8	TRBJ1-4	.	TGTGCCAGCAGCCGAGACAGGAGGGTCGAAAAACTGTTTTTT	CASSRDRRVEKLFF
.	TRBV18	TRBJ2-3	.	TGTGCCAGCTCACCAGGCGGCAGGGGGACTTACACAGATACGCAGTATTTT	CASSPGGRGTYTDTQYF